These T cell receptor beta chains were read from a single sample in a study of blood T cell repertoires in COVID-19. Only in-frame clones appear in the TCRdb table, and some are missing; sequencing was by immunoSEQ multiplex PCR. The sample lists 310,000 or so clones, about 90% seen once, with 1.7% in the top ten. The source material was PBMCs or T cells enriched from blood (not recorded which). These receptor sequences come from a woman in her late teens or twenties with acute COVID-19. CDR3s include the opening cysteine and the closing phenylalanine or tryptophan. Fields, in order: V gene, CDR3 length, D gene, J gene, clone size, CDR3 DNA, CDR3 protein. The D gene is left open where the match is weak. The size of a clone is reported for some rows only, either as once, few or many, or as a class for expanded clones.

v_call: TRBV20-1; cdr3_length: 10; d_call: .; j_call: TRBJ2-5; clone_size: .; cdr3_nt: TGCAGTGCGAGACGGGAGACCCAGTACTTC; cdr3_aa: CSARRETQYF
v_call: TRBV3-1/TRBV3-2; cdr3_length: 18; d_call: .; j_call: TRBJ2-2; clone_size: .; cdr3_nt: TGTGCCAGCAGCCAAGATACCCCCGGACTACACCCCACCGGGGAGCTGTTTTTT; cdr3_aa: CASSQDTPGLHPTGELFF
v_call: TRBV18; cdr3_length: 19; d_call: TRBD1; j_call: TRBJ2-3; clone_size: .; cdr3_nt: TGTGCCAGCTCACCACCGGACTTTTTTGGACAGGGGGCCACAGATACGCAGTATTTT; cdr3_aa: CASSPPDFFGQGATDTQYF
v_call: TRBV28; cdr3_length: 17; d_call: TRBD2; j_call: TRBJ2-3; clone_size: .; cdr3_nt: TGTGCCAGCAGTTTCGAGACTAGCGATGACAACACAGATACGCAGTATTTT; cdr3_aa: CASSFETSDDNTDTQYF
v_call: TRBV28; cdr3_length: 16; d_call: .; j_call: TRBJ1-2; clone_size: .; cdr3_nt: TGTGCCAGCAGTTTATTAGGAGGGTCCTCAGTCACGGGCTACACCTTC; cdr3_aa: CASSLLGGSSVTGYTF
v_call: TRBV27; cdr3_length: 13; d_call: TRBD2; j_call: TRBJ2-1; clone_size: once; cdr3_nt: TGTGCCAGCAGAGCGGGAGGGTACAATGAGCAGTTCTTC; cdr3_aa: CASRAGGYNEQFF
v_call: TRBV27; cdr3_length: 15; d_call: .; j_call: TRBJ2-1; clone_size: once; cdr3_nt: TGTGCCAGCAGCCCCGGGCGGGACCTCTACAATGAGCAGTTCTTC; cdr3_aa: CASSPGRDLYNEQFF
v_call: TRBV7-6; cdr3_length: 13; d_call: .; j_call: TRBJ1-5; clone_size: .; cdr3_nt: TGTGCCAGCAGCTTATACAGTCATCAGCCCCAGCATTTT; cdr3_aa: CASSLYSHQPQHF
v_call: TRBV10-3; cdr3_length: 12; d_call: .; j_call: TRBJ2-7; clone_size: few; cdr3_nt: TGTGCCATCAGTGAGCTTAGCTACGAGCAGTACTTC; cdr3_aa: CAISELSYEQYF
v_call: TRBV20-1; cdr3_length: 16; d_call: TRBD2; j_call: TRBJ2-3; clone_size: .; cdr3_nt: TGCAGTGCTAGTGGGGGGACTAGCGGGAGAAGAGATACGCAGTATTTT; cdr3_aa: CSASGGTSGRRDTQYF
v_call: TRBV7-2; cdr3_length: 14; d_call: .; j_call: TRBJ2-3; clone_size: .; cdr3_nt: TGTGCCAGCAGCCCACGAGCTTTTGCAGATACGCAGTATTTT; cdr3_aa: CASSPRAFADTQYF
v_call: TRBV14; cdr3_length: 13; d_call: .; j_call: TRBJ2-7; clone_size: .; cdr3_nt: TGTGCCAGCAGCTCCAGGGGTTCCCACGAGCAGTACTTC; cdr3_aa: CASSSRGSHEQYF
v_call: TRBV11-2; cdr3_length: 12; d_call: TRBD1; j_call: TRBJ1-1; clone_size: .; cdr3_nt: TGTGCCAGCACATACAGGGGGGCTGAAGCTTTCTTT; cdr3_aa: CASTYRGAEAFF
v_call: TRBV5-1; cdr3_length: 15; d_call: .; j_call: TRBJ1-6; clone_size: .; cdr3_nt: TGCGCCAGCAGCTTGGGTGAAGGGTCAGGGTCACCCCTCCACTTT; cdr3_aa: CASSLGEGSGSPLHF
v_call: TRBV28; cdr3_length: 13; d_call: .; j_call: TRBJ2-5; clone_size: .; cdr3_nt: TGTGCCAGCGTTAGAAAACCACAAGAGACCCAGTACTTC; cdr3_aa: CASVRKPQETQYF
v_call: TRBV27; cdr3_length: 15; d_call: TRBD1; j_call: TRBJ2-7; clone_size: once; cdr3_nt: TGTGCCAGCCAACTAGCCGGGACAGGGTGGTACGAGCAGTACTTC; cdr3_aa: CASQLAGTGWYEQYF